Listed below are T cell receptor beta chains from one sample, sequenced in a study of blood T cells in healthy people across ages. TCRdb itself ran the 5' RACE reads through MiXCR, one entry per CDR3 protein. The sample lists roughly 800,000 distinct CDR3 sequences, 55% to 75% occurring once. Sequences were obtained from blood. These receptor sequences come from a young man in good health. Each CDR3 is given with its conserved first and last residue. D genes are given only for firm matches. For some rows the clone size is stated as once, few or many, or as a class when expanded; others skip it.

d_call | j_call | clone_size | v_call | cdr3_nt | cdr3_aa
- | TRBJ2-7 | - | TRBV20-1 | TGCAGTGCTAGAGAACCAGTCGCCTACGAGCAGTACTTC | CSAREPVAYEQYF
- | TRBJ2-6 | - | TRBV28 | TGTGCCAGCAGTTTCCGGGTTAGGTGGGCCAACGTCCTGACTTTC | CASSFRVRWANVLTF
- | TRBJ2-5 | - | TRBV12-3/TRBV12-4 | TGTGCCAGCAGCCCCCAAATAGCGAGCAATGAGCAGTACTTC | CASSPQIASNEQYF
TRBD1 | TRBJ2-7 | - | TRBV7-2 | TGTGCCAGCAGCTTAAGGGGACAGGATTTTAGTGAGCAGTACTTC | CASSLRGQDFSEQYF
- | TRBJ2-5 | - | TRBV7-2 | TGTGCCAGCAGCCCACAGCTAGCAGGGAGAGAGACCCAGTACTTC | CASSPQLAGRETQYF
- | TRBJ2-3 | - | TRBV18 | TGTGCCAGCTCACCAGTCCAGGAAACAGATACGCAGTATTTT | CASSPVQETDTQYF
TRBD1 | TRBJ2-1 | - | TRBV12-3/TRBV12-4 | TGTGCCAGCAGCCTTTTCGGGACAGGGGGTTACAGTGAGCAGTTCTTC | CASSLFGTGGYSEQFF
- | TRBJ1-1 | - | TRBV10-1 | TGCGCCACCATCAACTCCCTGGGCACTGAAGCTTTCTTT | CATINSLGTEAFF
- | TRBJ2-7 | few | TRBV7-8 | TGTGCCATCGCGTGGGCGACTGGACCCTCCTTTTACGAGCAGTACTTC | CAIAWATGPSFYEQYF
- | TRBJ2-7 | - | TRBV30 | TGTGCCTGGGGGGGAGACAGCGGTACCTACGAGCAGTACTTC | CAWGGDSGTYEQYF
- | TRBJ2-5 | - | TRBV7-2 | TGTGCCAGCAGCTCCAGGGTGATAGAGACCCAGTACTTC | CASSSRVIETQYF
TRBD1 | TRBJ2-6 | once | TRBV6-2/TRBV6-3 | TGTGCCAGCAGAGATTCAGGGGGCGCCCTGGGGTCTGGGGCCAACGTCCTGACTTTC | CASRDSGGALGSGANVLTF
- | TRBJ2-3 | - | TRBV28 | TGTTCTTCAGCGGATAGCACAGATACGCAGTATTTT | CSSADSTDTQYF
TRBD1 | TRBJ1-4 | - | TRBV9 | TGTGCCAGCAGCGACGGGACAGTAAATGAAAAACTGTTTTTT | CASSDGTVNEKLFF
- | TRBJ1-1 | - | TRBV13 | TGTGCCAGCAGCTCCAACGGACATTCGCGGAACACTGAAGCTTTCTTT | CASSSNGHSRNTEAFF
TRBD2 | TRBJ2-1 | - | TRBV20-1 | TGCAGTGCTAGTCGTTTAGCGGGGGGGCTGACCTACAATGAGCAGTTCTTC | CSASRLAGGLTYNEQFF
- | TRBJ2-7 | few | TRBV14 | TGTGCCAGCAGCCAAGATTCCCCCTTGTCCGAGCAGTACTTC | CASSQDSPLSEQYF
- | TRBJ2-7 | few | TRBV7-2 | TGTGCCACCTACAGGGAACCTTACGAGCAGTACTTC | CATYREPYEQYF
- | TRBJ2-5 | few | TRBV13 | TGTGCCAGCAGCTTAGGGTCTAGCCAAGAGACCCAGTACTTC | CASSLGSSQETQYF
- | TRBJ2-1 | - | TRBV10-3 | TGTGCCATCAGTGAGTCGGGGATGGGGAATGAGCAGTTCTTC | CAISESGMGNEQFF
- | TRBJ2-4 | - | TRBV5-1 | TGCGCCAGCAGCTTACAGGGAGGGGGAGCCAAAAACATTCAGTACTTC | CASSLQGGGAKNIQYF
TRBD1 | TRBJ2-7 | once | TRBV12-3/TRBV12-4 | TGTGCCAGCAGTCAGACAGGGTTACCCTACGAGCAGTACTTC | CASSQTGLPYEQYF
- | TRBJ2-7 | - | TRBV4-2 | TGTGCCAGCAGCCGCGTCTTGCAGAGCTCCTACGAGCAGTACTTC | CASSRVLQSSYEQYF
- | TRBJ2-1 | - | TRBV27 | TGTGCCAGCAGCTGGGACCTGAGGAGCACCTACAATGAGCAGTTCTTC | CASSWDLRSTYNEQFF
- | TRBJ2-7 | - | TRBV2 | TGTGCCAGCAGTGAACGGGGTAGCCAGTACTTC | CASSERGSQYF
- | TRBJ2-6 | - | TRBV6-1 | TGTGCCAGCAGTCCATTCAGGGGCCCTAGTCCTGGGGCCAACGTCCTGACTTTC | CASSPFRGPSPGANVLTF
TRBD1 | TRBJ1-2 | - | TRBV20-1 | TGCAGTGCTAGAGTCGTTGGGACAGGAAACTATGGCTACACCTTC | CSARVVGTGNYGYTF
- | TRBJ2-7 | few | TRBV10-3 | TGTGCCATCAGTGATGGTTGGGACGAGCAGTACTTC | CAISDGWDEQYF
TRBD1 | TRBJ2-7 | - | TRBV3-1 | TGTGCCAGCAGCCAAACCCGGGACAGCGAGCAGTACTTC | CASSQTRDSEQYF
TRBD2 | TRBJ2-7 | few | TRBV20-1 | TGCAGTGCTACGGGACTAGACCGACCCTACGAGCAGTACTTC | CSATGLDRPYEQYF
TRBD2 | TRBJ2-3 | - | TRBV4-2 | TGTGCCAGCAGCCAAACTCATACCGCCGGGACTAGCGCAGATACGCAGTATTTT | CASSQTHTAGTSADTQYF
- | TRBJ2-2 | - | TRBV29-1 | TGCAGTGTCGACCGGGACACCACCGGGGAGCTGTTTTTT | CSVDRDTTGELFF
TRBD2 | TRBJ2-5 | - | TRBV6-1 | TGTGCCAGCAGTGAATTCGGGGGGTCGGAGACCCAGTACTTC | CASSEFGGSETQYF
TRBD1 | TRBJ1-5 | - | TRBV2 | TGTGCCAGCAACGACGACAGGGGATTCAATCAGCCCCAGCATTTT | CASNDDRGFNQPQHF
TRBD2 | TRBJ2-5 | - | TRBV3-1 | TGTGCCAGCAGCCCGATACTAGCGGGCGGCGACAATGAGCAGTACTTC | CASSPILAGGDNEQYF
- | TRBJ2-7 | few | TRBV6-5 | TGTGCCAGCAGTTACTCAGGGGGTGACAGTAGCGAGCAGTACTTC | CASSYSGGDSSEQYF
- | TRBJ2-4 | - | TRBV4-3 | TGCGCCAGCAGCCCAGGGGTCCTCTTTCGGGACATTCAGTACTTC | CASSPGVLFRDIQYF
TRBD1 | TRBJ1-6 | - | TRBV7-2 | TGTGCCAGCAGCTTATCGACAGGGGGCGGGAATCGACTGGGTTCACCCCTCCACTTT | CASSLSTGGGNRLGSPLHF
- | TRBJ2-7 | - | TRBV10-3 | TGTGCCATCAGTTTCGCGGGGAACTACGAGCAGTACTTC | CAISFAGNYEQYF
- | TRBJ1-1 | - | TRBV5-1 | TGCGCCAGCAGCTTGGCCTGGGGAGATACTGAAGCTTTCTTT | CASSLAWGDTEAFF
- | TRBJ2-7 | - | TRBV4-3 | TGCGCCAGCAGCAAAGTTCTGGGAAGAGTACGCGAGCAGTACTTC | CASSKVLGRVREQYF
- | TRBJ1-1 | - | TRBV29-1 | TGCAGCGTTGACACTGAAGCTTTCTTT | CSVDTEAFF